The rows below give T cell receptor beta chains drawn from one sample of a study of CD8+ T cells in alopecia areata. Assay: immunoSEQ multiplex PCR; the TCRdb copy retains only in-frame clones and omits some. The repertoire holds 160,000 or so clones, with roughly 60% as singletons. The sample in question was CD4+ T cells sorted from blood, obtained at approximately week 56, from a patient treated with tofacitinib. The origin of the receptors is a human donor with alopecia areata. The CDR3 runs from the conserved cysteine through the conserved F or W. Each record gives: V gene, D gene, J gene, clone size, CDR3 protein, CDR3 DNA. The D gene is left open where the match is weak. The size entry is marked missing in some rows and otherwise reads once, few, many or a size class.

TRBV9,NA,TRBJ1-1,NA,CASSVGTGRDEAFF,TGTGCCAGCAGCGTAGGTACGGGGCGCGATGAAGCTTTCTTT
TRBV7-2,NA,TRBJ1-1,NA,CASSLWRGPNTEAFF,TGTGCCAGCAGCTTATGGAGAGGGCCGAACACTGAAGCTTTCTTT
TRBV4-2,NA,TRBJ2-1,NA,CASSQVRVGEQFF,TGTGCCAGCAGCCAAGTTAGAGTTGGGGAGCAGTTCTTC
TRBV30,NA,TRBJ1-6,NA,CAWNPGVSPLHF,TGTGCCTGGAATCCAGGGGTCTCACCCCTCCACTTT
TRBV20-1,NA,TRBJ2-5,NA,CSTPQGETQYF,TGCAGCACACCTCAGGGAGAGACCCAGTACTTC
TRBV20-1,NA,TRBJ2-3,once,CSAGTDTQYF,TGCAGCGCCGGCACAGATACGCAGTATTTT
TRBV12-5,NA,TRBJ2-7,NA,CASRNRGLTSVYEQYF,TGTGCTAGTCGTAACAGGGGACTAACCTCGGTCTACGAGCAGTACTTC
TRBV5-1,NA,TRBJ2-5,NA,CASSTGGLETQYF,TGCGCCAGCAGCACCGGTGGGCTGGAGACCCAGTACTTC
TRBV5-6,NA,TRBJ1-1,NA,CASSLGGTEPAFF,TGTGCCAGCAGCTTGGGGGGTACGGAGCCAGCTTTCTTT
TRBV27,NA,TRBJ1-2,NA,CASSNSGGVGYTF,TGTGCCAGCAGTAACAGCGGGGGAGTTGGCTACACCTTC
TRBV9,TRBD1,TRBJ2-7,NA,CASSVGGTGGYEQYF,TGTGCCAGCAGCGTAGGTGGGACAGGGGGGTACGAGCAGTACTTC
TRBV30,TRBD1,TRBJ2-7,NA,CAWSTGESSYEQYF,TGTGCCTGGAGCACAGGGGAAAGCTCCTACGAGCAGTACTTC
TRBV29-1,TRBD2,TRBJ2-3,NA,CSVPTSGGNTDTQYF,TGCAGCGTCCCGACTAGCGGGGGGAACACAGATACGCAGTATTTT
TRBV5-1,NA,TRBJ1-1,few,CASRADTTEAFF,TGCGCCAGCAGGGCCGACACGACTGAAGCTTTCTTT
TRBV10-2,NA,TRBJ2-1,few,CASSEQGNNEQFF,TGCGCCAGCAGTGAACAGGGTAACAATGAGCAGTTCTTC
TRBV7-3,TRBD1,TRBJ2-5,NA,CASSPGTVETQYF,TGTGCCAGCAGCCCCGGGACAGTGGAGACCCAGTACTTC
TRBV11-2,NA,TRBJ2-5,NA,CASNQRQYQETQYF,TGTGCCAGCAACCAACGGCAGTACCAAGAGACCCAGTACTTC
TRBV2,NA,TRBJ2-2,NA,CASSESGELFF,TGTGCCAGCAGTGAATCCGGGGAGCTGTTTTTT
TRBV14,NA,TRBJ2-3,NA,CASSWRGADTQYF,TGTGCCAGCAGCTGGCGGGGAGCAGATACGCAGTATTTT
TRBV29-1,NA,TRBJ1-1,NA,CSGVVGGMNTEAFF,TGCAGCGGGGTGGTGGGGGGCATGAACACTGAAGCTTTCTTT
TRBV30,NA,TRBJ2-7,NA,CAWNWVGSYEQYF,TGTGCCTGGAACTGGGTGGGTTCCTACGAGCAGTACTTC
TRBV5-1,TRBD1,TRBJ2-7,NA,CASSSPGTASYEQYF,TGCGCCAGCAGCTCCCCCGGGACAGCCTCCTACGAGCAGTACTTC
TRBV5-1,TRBD2,TRBJ2-2,NA,CASSYGLAGTGELFF,TGCGCCAGCAGCTACGGACTAGCCGGCACCGGGGAGCTGTTTTTT
TRBV5-6,NA,TRBJ1-1,NA,CASSLVTVGEAFF,TGTGCCAGCAGCTTGGTGACAGTGGGAGAAGCTTTCTTT
TRBV29-1,TRBD1,TRBJ2-7,once,CSVASTQGANEQYF,TGCAGCGTTGCCAGCACCCAGGGGGCCAACGAGCAGTACTTC
TRBV29-1,NA,TRBJ2-4,NA,CSVAPRQRDIQYF,TGCAGCGTGGCCCCGAGACAGAGGGACATTCAGTACTTC
TRBV2,NA,TRBJ2-5,NA,CASSDQETQYF,TGTGCCAGCAGTGATCAAGAGACCCAGTACTTC
TRBV2,NA,TRBJ1-3,NA,CASSESSGSGNTIYF,TGTGCCAGCAGTGAATCATCGGGATCGGGAAACACCATATATTTT
TRBV2,NA,TRBJ2-5,NA,CASSLNLQETQYF,TGTGCCAGCAGTCTAAACCTACAAGAGACCCAGTACTTC
TRBV30,TRBD1,TRBJ2-3,NA,CAWSSGTASTDTQYF,TGTGCCTGGAGTTCGGGGACAGCTAGCACAGATACGCAGTATTTT
TRBV4-2,NA,TRBJ2-5,NA,CASSQDQMASRETQYF,TGTGCCAGCAGCCAAGATCAAATGGCTAGCAGGGAGACCCAGTACTTC
TRBV5-1,TRBD2,TRBJ2-3,NA,CASSLAAGRDPDTQYF,TGCGCCAGCAGCTTGGCGGCGGGGAGGGACCCAGATACGCAGTATTTT
TRBV30,NA,TRBJ2-1,NA,CAWEYIGGSYNEQFF,TGTGCCTGGGAGTATATCGGGGGCTCCTACAATGAGCAGTTCTTC
TRBV7-9,NA,TRBJ2-2,few,CASSLGRSNTGELFF,TGTGCCAGCAGCTTAGGCAGGTCGAACACCGGGGAGCTGTTTTTT
TRBV6-5,TRBD2,TRBJ2-3,NA,CASSLLAESTDTQYF,TGTGCCAGCAGCCTACTAGCGGAGAGCACAGATACGCAGTATTTT
TRBV18,TRBD1,TRBJ2-2,once,CASSPDRGGENTGELFF,TGTGCCAGCTCACCGGACAGGGGTGGGGAGAACACCGGGGAGCTGTTTTTT
TRBV11-2,TRBD1,TRBJ2-7,NA,CASSPLRQGGEQYF,TGTGCCAGCAGCCCACTCCGACAGGGCGGCGAGCAGTACTTC
TRBV2,TRBD2,TRBJ2-7,NA,CASLRGGRTYEQYF,TGTGCCAGCCTCCGGGGGGGCCGGACCTACGAGCAGTACTTC
TRBV19,NA,TRBJ1-6,NA,CASTLTGRMDSPLHF,TGTGCCAGTACCCTCACAGGGAGAATGGATTCACCCCTCCACTTT
TRBV30,NA,TRBJ2-7,NA,CAWSNRVSYEQYF,TGTGCCTGGAGTAACAGGGTTTCCTACGAGCAGTACTTC
TRBV15,TRBD2,TRBJ2-3,NA,CATSPGASGGLDTQYF,TGTGCCACCAGCCCTGGGGCTAGCGGGGGCCTAGATACGCAGTATTTT
TRBV6-1,TRBD1,TRBJ1-5,few,CASSWTGGDQPQHF,TGTGCCAGCAGTTGGACAGGGGGCGATCAGCCCCAGCATTTT
TRBV7-2,NA,TRBJ2-5,once,CASSFTGETQYF,TGTGCCAGCAGCTTCACAGGGGAGACCCAGTACTTC
TRBV6-1,NA,TRBJ2-3,many,CAISRDPSTDTQYF,TGTGCCATCTCGAGAGATCCTAGCACAGATACGCAGTATTTT
TRBV4-1,NA,TRBJ2-7,few,CASSLDRGYEQYF,TGCGCCAGCAGCTTAGATCGCGGGTACGAGCAGTACTTC